This T cell receptor beta chain was recovered during a study of regulatory T cells in long-lasting Graves disease. Arm-PCR with iRepertoire HTBI primers amplified the CDR3 regions for these TCR beta libraries. Original processing notes: Segment identification across samples yielded 62 TRBV and around 13 TRBJ segments. TCRdb re-called the multiplex PCR reads through MiXCR, storing one row per CDR3 protein. For this entry, the V and J calls and clone size follow TCRdb and not the study's own pipeline. The data show roughly 250,000 distinct CDR3 sequences, about 20% seen once. Time point meaning: newly diagnosed GD, antithyroid drugs for less than 3 months. RNA isolated from PBMCs was used to make the TCR library. Between the trimmed V and J ends, which lost 0 bases and 2 bases, there was a span of 5 bases. This CDR3 is 13 amino acids long. CDR1 WNHNN and CDR2 SYGVQD come from the germline V gene (reference sequence).

Whole-study findings and limits: The work looked only at peripheral blood and did not look at thyroid tissue.

This clonotype was counted a few times. Its antigen remains unknown. This sample was shared with a second study, whose subject was T cells in Graves' hyperthyroidism and ophthalmopathy. That work adds: Initially, a first-round RT-PCR of the TCR CDR3 employed the HTBI primer set. Also found in blood were most expanded thyroid clonotypes above 0.001.

The TCR was taken from a woman in her thirties with Graves disease. V usage is TRBV10-1 and J usage is TRBJ2-7, with unresolved D. The sequencing used peripheral blood mononuclear cells (PBMCs), collected at new diagnosis, from a patient treated with antithyroid drugs. The CDR3 DNA is TGCGCCAGCAGTGAGTCAACCACCTACGAGCAGTACTTC. Its protein is CASSESTTYEQYF.